This T cell receptor (beta chain) was documented in a study of molecular identifiers for immune sequencing clone quantification. Looked up from germline, CDR1 is LNHDA and CDR2 is SQIVND (reference sequence). The CDR3 is 13 residues long. Details on this clonotype: Sequence at one end of the junction differs from germline and may be a read error.

TCRdb itself ran the PCR reads through MiXCR, one entry per CDR3 protein. The sample has approximately 630,000 distinct CDR3 sequences, 25% seen once. The chain carries TRBV19 and TRBJ1-4, with a possible D match to TRBD1 (6 bases). The sequenced sample was naive CD8+ T cells from blood, with Jurkat cell RNA spiked in. Specified subset: FACS-sorted CD8+CD4-CCR7+CD45RA+ naive T cells. This clonotype originated in a human donor in good health. Some libraries in this study had Jurkat cell RNA spiked in. In DNA form, the CDR3 reads TGTGCCAGTACTACAGGGTGGAGGGAAAAACTGCTTTTT. Translating it yields CASTTGWREKLLF.